The present T cell receptor (beta chain) was sequenced within a study of a mutant IDH1 vaccine in newly diagnosed glioma. As regards this clone: The antigen remains unidentified.

The CDR3 length is 15 residues. V was trimmed by 0 bases and J by 6 bases, leaving 15 bases between them. The germline V gene encodes CDR1 SQVTM and CDR2 ANQGSEA. Time point in this sample: week 5, during vaccination. The content of each vaccine dose was 300 ug of mutant IDH1 20-mer peptide, and topical imiquimod accompanied it. TCRdb's copy holds only in-frame clones and misses some; the assay was immunoSEQ multiplex PCR. The table shows under 95,000 clones, with about 91% occurring only once. V is TRBV29-1 and J is TRBJ1-3; D perhaps matches TRBD1 (5 bases). The sequenced sample was PBMCs, obtained from a glioma patient whose treatment included an IDH1 peptide vaccine. The receptor comes from a woman between 50 and 59 years old with glioma. The CDR3 DNA reads TGCAGCGTTGAAGATATTGGGGCAGGGATAAACACCATATATTTT. It translates to CSVEDIGAGINTIYF.